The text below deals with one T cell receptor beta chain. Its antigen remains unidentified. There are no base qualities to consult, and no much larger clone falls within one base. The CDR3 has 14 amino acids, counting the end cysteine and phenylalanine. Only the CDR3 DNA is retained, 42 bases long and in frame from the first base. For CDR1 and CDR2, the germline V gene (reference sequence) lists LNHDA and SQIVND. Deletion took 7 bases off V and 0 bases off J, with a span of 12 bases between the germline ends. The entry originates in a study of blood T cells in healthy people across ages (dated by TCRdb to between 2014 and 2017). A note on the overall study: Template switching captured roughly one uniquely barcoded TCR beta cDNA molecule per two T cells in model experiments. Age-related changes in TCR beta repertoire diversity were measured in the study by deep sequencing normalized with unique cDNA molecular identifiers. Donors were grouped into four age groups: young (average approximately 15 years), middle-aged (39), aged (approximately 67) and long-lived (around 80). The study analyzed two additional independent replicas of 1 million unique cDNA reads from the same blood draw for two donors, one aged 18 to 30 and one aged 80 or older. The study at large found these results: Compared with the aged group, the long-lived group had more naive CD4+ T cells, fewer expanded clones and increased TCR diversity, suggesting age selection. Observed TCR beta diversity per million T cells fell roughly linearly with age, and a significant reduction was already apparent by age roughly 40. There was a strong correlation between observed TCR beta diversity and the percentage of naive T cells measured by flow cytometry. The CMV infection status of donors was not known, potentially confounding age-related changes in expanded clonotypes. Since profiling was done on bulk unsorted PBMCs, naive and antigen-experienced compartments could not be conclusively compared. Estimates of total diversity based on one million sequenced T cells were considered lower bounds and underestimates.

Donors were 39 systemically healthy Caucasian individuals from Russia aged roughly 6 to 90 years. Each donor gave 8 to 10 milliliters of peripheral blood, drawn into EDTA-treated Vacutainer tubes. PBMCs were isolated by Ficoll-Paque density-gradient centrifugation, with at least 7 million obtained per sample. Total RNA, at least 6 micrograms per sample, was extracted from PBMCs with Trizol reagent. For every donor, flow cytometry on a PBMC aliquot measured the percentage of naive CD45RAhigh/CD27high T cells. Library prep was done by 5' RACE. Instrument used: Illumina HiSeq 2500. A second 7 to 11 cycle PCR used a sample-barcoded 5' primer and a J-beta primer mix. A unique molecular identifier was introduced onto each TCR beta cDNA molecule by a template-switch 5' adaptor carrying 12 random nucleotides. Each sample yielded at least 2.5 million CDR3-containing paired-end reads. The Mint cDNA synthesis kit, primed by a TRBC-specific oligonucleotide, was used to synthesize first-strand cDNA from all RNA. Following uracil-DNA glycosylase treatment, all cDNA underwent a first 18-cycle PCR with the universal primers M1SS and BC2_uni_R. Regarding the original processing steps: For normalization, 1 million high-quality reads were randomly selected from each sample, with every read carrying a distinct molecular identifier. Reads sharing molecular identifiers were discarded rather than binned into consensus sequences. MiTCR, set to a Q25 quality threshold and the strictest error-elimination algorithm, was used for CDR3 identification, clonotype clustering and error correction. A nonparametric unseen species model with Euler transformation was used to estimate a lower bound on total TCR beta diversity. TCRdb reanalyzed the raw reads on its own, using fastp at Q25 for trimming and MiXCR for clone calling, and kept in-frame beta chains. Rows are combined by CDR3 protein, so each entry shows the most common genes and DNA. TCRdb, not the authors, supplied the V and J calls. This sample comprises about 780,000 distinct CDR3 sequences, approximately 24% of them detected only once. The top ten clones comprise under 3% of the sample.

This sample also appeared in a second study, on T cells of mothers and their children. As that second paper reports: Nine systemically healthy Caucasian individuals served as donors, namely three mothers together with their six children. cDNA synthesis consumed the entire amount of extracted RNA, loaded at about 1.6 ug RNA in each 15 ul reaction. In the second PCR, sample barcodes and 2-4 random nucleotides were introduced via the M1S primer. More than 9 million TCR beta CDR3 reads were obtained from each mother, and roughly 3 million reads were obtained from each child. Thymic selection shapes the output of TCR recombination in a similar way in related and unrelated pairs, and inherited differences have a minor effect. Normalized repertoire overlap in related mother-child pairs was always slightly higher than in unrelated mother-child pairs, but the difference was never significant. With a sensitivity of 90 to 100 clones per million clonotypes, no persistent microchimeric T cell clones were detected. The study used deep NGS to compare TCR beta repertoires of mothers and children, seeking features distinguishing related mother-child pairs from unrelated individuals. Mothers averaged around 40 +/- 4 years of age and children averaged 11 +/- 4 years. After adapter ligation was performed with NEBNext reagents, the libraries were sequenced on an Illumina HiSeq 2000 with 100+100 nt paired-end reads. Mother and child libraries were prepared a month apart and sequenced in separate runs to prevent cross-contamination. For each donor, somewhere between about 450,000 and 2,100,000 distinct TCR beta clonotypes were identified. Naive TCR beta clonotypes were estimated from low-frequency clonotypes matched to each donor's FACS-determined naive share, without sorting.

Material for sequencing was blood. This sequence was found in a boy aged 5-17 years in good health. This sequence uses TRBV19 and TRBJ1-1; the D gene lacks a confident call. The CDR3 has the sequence CASTAGVMNTEAFF. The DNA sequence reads TGTGCCAGTACCGCTGGCGTCATGAACACTGAAGCTTTCTTT. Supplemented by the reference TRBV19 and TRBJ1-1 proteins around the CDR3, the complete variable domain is DGGITQSPKYLFRKEGQNVTLSCEQNLNHDAMYWYRQDPGQGLRLIYYSQIVNDFQKGDIAEGYSVSREKKESFPLTVTSAQKNPTAFYLCASTAGVMNTEAFFGQGTRLTVV.